The TCR beta chain described here comes from a study of blood T cell repertoires in COVID-19. As for the study in general: Nucleic acid was either cDNA or gDNA, and it came from T cells, B-cell-depleted T cells, or PBMCs.

Study processing details: How many nucleated cells were present was estimated from reference gene primer amplification. The data were produced by immunoSEQ multiplex PCR, yet TCRdb's version contains in-frame clones alone and is incomplete. Clonal size and the V and J genes are those of that table, whereas D and trimming came from the DNA. The sample includes roughly 120,000 clones, about 85% of them seen just once. Sequenced: peripheral blood. The clonotype was recovered from a man aged 35-49 years with acute or convalescent COVID-19.

CDR3 DNA sequence: TGTGCCAGCAGCCCGGAGGGAGATGGCTACACCTTC. It specifies CASSPEGDGYTF. This chain connects TRBV5-6 to TRBJ1-2; D gene ambiguous. Germline CDR1 and CDR2: SGHDT and YYEEEE. The V end lost 4 bases, the J end lost 6 bases, and 10 bases lay between the germline ends. The CDR3 consists of 12 residues.